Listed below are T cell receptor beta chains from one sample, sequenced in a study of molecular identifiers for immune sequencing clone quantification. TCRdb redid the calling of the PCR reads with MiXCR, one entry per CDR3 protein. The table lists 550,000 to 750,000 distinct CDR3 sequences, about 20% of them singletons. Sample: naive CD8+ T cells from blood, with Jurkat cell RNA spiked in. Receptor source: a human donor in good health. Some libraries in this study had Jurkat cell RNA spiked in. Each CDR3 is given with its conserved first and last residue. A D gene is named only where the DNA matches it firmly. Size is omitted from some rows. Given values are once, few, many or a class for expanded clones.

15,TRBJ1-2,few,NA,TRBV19,CASTIRDGTNYGYTF,TGTGCCAGTACCATCCGGGACGGGACTAACTATGGCTACACCTTC
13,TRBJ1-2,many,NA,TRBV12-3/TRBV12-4,CASSPLVNYGYTF,TGTGCCAGCAGCCCGCTGGTTAACTATGGCTACACCTTC
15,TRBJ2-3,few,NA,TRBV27,CATLLWQGSTDTQYF,TGTGCCACCCTTTTATGGCAGGGTAGCACAGATACGCAGTATTTT
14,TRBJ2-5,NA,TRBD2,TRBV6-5,CASSLLAGSETQYF,TGTGCCAGCAGTCTCCTAGCGGGGTCGGAGACCCAGTACTTC
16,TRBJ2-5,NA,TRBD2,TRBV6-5,CASSYSSSGIGQTQYF,TGTGCCAGCAGTTACTCGTCCAGCGGGATTGGACAGACCCAGTACTTC
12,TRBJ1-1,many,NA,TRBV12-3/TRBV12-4,CASTDSGSEAFF,TGTGCCAGCACCGATTCGGGGAGTGAAGCTTTCTTT
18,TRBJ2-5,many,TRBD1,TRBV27,CASSLSGQGIFQEETQYF,TGTGCCAGCAGTTTAAGTGGACAGGGGATTTTTCAAGAAGAGACCCAGTACTTC
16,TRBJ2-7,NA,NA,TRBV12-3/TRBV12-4,CASSLALGAIPYEQYF,TGTGCCAGCAGTTTAGCCCTAGGGGCGATCCCCTACGAGCAGTACTTC
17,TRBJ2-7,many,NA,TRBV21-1,CASSKAQVDRGWYEQYF,TGTGCCAGCAGCAAAGCGCAGGTCGACAGAGGGTGGTACGAGCAGTACTTC
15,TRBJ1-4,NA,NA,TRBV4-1,CASSQGWGGDEKLFF,TGCGCCAGCAGCCAAGGATGGGGAGGGGATGAAAAACTGTTTTTT
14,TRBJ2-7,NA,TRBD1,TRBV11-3,CASSLAGTGGEQYF,TGTGCCAGCAGCCTGGCTGGGACAGGGGGCGAGCAGTACTTC
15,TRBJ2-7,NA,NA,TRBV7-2,CASSPPGIFAYEQYF,TGTGCCAGCAGCCCACCGGGGATTTTTGCCTACGAGCAGTACTTC
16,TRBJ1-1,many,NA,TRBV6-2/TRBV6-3,CASSYSETAENTEAFF,TGTGCCAGCAGTTACTCCGAAACGGCTGAGAACACTGAAGCTTTCTTT
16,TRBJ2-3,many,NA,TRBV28,CASSLRGHTPADTQYF,TGTGCCAGCAGCCTACGTGGACACACGCCGGCAGATACGCAGTATTTT
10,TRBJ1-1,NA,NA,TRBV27,CASWQGTAFF,TGTGCCAGCTGGCAGGGGACAGCTTTCTTT
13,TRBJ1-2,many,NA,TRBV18,CASSPPADYGYTF,TGTGCCAGCTCACCACCGGCGGACTATGGCTACACCTTC
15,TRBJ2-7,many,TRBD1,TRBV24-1,CATSDPRDRPYEQYF,TGTGCCACCAGTGATCCCCGGGACAGACCCTACGAGCAGTACTTC
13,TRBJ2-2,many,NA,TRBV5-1,CASSMGGTGELFF,TGCGCCAGCAGTATGGGAGGTACCGGGGAGCTGTTTTTT
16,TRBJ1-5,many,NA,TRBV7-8,CASSLTLPGTNQPQHF,TGTGCCAGCAGCTTAACACTCCCAGGCACTAATCAGCCCCAGCATTTT
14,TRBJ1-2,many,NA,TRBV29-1,CSVVRQTPGYGYTF,TGCAGCGTTGTACGCCAGACGCCTGGCTATGGCTACACCTTC
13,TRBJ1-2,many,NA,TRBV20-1,CSASDSSNYGYTF,TGCAGTGCTAGTGACAGTAGTAACTATGGCTACACCTTC
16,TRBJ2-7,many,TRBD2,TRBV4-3,CASSQTSGGAGDEQYF,TGCGCCAGCAGCCAGACTAGCGGGGGGGCTGGAGACGAGCAGTACTTC